The 28 T cell receptor beta chains given below trace back to one sample, sequenced in a study of blood T cell repertoires in COVID-19 (dated by TCRdb to 2018 to 2021). The library was made by the immunoSEQ multiplex PCR assay. TCRdb took this table from immuneACCESS and kept in-frame rearrangements with V and J called. Such tables lack part of the clones; where checked against another copy, unresolved V genes explain under half of the gap, and the rest is unexplained. This sample is represented by approximately 490,000 clones; roughly nine tenths of them were singletons. Jointly, the top ten make up around 0.7% of the sample. Sequencing input: PBMCs or T cells enriched from blood (not recorded which). The receptors derive from a woman aged 18-35 years who had recovered from COVID-19.

The chain recombines TRBV5-1 with TRBJ1-1; perhaps TRBD1 as D (6 bases). CDR1 is SGHRS, CDR2 YFSETQ, per germline. The CDR3 contains 20 residues. Trimming stripped 3 bases from V and 0 bases from J, with 27 bases between. For the CDR3, the DNA is TGCGCCAGCAGCTCCGATACCATGACAGGTTACGATGACATGAACACTGAAGCTTTCTTT. Protein: CASSSDTMTGYDDMNTEAFF.

The V and J genes are TRBV3-1 (or the pseudogene TRBV3-2) and TRBJ2-3, with 10 bases fitting TRBD2. CDR3 length: 15 residues. CDR1 LGHDT and CDR2 YNNKEL come from the germline V gene (reference sequence). The V gene end was trimmed by 2 bases and the J gene end by 1 base; junction bases not matched to a gene: 0. CDR3 in DNA: TGTGCCAGCAGCCAACTAGCGGGGGGCACAGATACGCAGTATTTT. This sequence encodes CASSQLAGGTDTQYF.

This clone has only a few counts. This sequence joins TRBV19 and TRBJ2-2; maybe TRBD2 (5 bases). Per germline, CDR1 LNHDA and CDR2 SQIVND (reference sequence). V was trimmed by 3 bases and J by 3 bases, leaving 11 bases between them. CDR3 size: 15 residues. The DNA of the CDR3 is TGTGCCAGTAGTATCCGGGGTTCGGACACCGGGGAGCTGTTTTTT. It translates to CASSIRGSDTGELFF.

The V gene is TRBV5-1, the J gene TRBJ2-2, with a tentative D call TRBD1 (5 bases). Germline assignment: CDR1 SGHRS and CDR2 YFSETQ. The CDR3 length is 16 residues. The V and J ends lost 2 bases and 5 bases respectively, with 16 bases between them. The CDR3 loop is CASSFWQGGDTGELFF. CDR3 bases: TGCGCCAGCAGCTTTTGGCAGGGCGGCGATACCGGGGAGCTGTTTTTT.

The CDR3, as DNA: TGTGCCAGTAGTATAGCACCCGGGCTAGCGGCATTCAATGAGCAGTTCTTC. This codes for CASSIAPGLAAFNEQFF. The V call is TRBV19, the J call TRBJ2-1, with TRBD2 matching 7 bases. The CDR3 spans 17 residues. Per germline, CDR1 LNHDA and CDR2 SQIVND (reference sequence). V lost 1 base to trimming and J lost 6 bases; unmatched junction nucleotides: 12.

This chain uses TRBV6-4 with TRBJ2-3; a possible D gene is TRBD2 (5 bases). Germline V gene sequence: CDR1 MRHNA, CDR2 SNTAGT. CDR3 length: 14 amino acids. Trimming stripped 2 bases from V and 4 bases from J, with 10 bases between. In DNA form, the CDR3 reads TGTGCCAGCAGTGACGGGAAGGGAGCAGATACGCAGTATTTT. Translation gives CASSDGKGADTQYF.

The chain uses TRBV3-1 (or the pseudogene TRBV3-2) and TRBJ2-3; no clear D. Between the trimmed V and J ends, which lost 1 base and 6 bases, there was a span of 11 bases. CDR3 size: 14 residues. The germline V gene has CDR1 LGHDT and CDR2 YNNKEL (reference sequence). This chain's CDR3 is CASSQAGVGDTQYF. The DNA for the CDR3 is TGTGCCAGCAGCCAAGCTGGAGTTGGCGATACGCAGTATTTT.

The chain couples TRBV4-2 to TRBJ2-1, with 8 positions matching TRBD2. The germline CDR1 and CDR2 sequences are LGHNA and YNFKEQ. The CDR3 runs 14 residues. Trimming removed 4 bases from V and 5 bases from J; junction bases left unmatched: 4. CDR3 residues: CASSPQAGDNEQFF. The CDR3 DNA follows: TGTGCCAGCAGCCCTCAAGCGGGGGACAATGAGCAGTTCTTC.

The V gene is TRBV19, the J gene TRBJ1-1; maybe TRBD1 (6 bases). V was clipped by 5 bases and J by 1 base, with 8 bases between them. The CDR3 consists of 13 residues. Germline assignment: CDR1 LNHDA and CDR2 SQIVND (reference sequence). Here the CDR3 reads CASSWGQNTEAFF. Here the CDR3 DNA reads TGTGCCAGTAGTTGGGGACAGAACACTGAAGCTTTCTTT.

CDR3 residues: CASSLQGIENIQYF. The CDR3 bases are TGTGCCAGCAGTTTACAGGGAATTGAAAACATTCAGTACTTC. The chain uses TRBV28 and TRBJ2-4, with D maybe TRBD1 (5 bases). The CDR3 extends over 14 amino acids. The ends were cut back, 2 bases at V and 5 bases at J, with 10 bases in the middle. Germline values: CDR1 MDHEN, CDR2 SYDVKM.

The CDR3 loop reads CAWSVGGTGDNSPLHF. CDR3 nucleotides: TGTGCCTGGAGCGTTGGTGGGACAGGGGATAATTCACCCCTCCACTTT. V usage is TRBV30 and J usage is TRBJ1-6; TRBD1 aligns across 10 bases. The CDR3 runs to 16 residues. Germline loops: CDR1 GTSNPN, CDR2 SVGIG (reference sequence). V was pared by 3 bases and J by 5 bases, with 7 bases of the junction left unmatched.

The gene calls are TRBV6-6 and TRBJ2-1, with 9 bases fitting TRBD2. The CDR3 has 16 residues. The V segment lost 2 bases and the J segment 9 bases; nucleotides outside the gene matches: 11. Looked up from germline, CDR1 is MNHNY and CDR2 is SVGAGI (reference sequence). CDR3 sequence (DNA): TGTGCCAGCAGTTACGCGCTAGCGGGGTCCAAGGGTGAGCAGTTCTTC. Protein product: CASSYALAGSKGEQFF.

This clone was seen ten or more times. V usage is TRBV6-5 and J usage is TRBJ2-7, with D hard to call. The V and J ends lost 8 bases and 2 bases respectively, with 13 bases between them. The CDR3 is 13 amino acids. CDR1 MNHEY and CDR2 SVGAGI come from the germline V gene. The CDR3: CASQNGGTYEQYF. The CDR3 region has the DNA TGTGCCAGCCAGAATGGCGGCACCTACGAGCAGTACTTC.

The gene calls are TRBV29-1 and TRBJ2-7; no clear D gene. CDR1 is SQVTM, CDR2 ANQGSEA, per germline. The CDR3 has 12 amino acids. Deletions cut 0 bases from V and 3 bases from J, with 6 bases between. The CDR3 DNA sequence: TGCAGCGTTGAAGATCGAGTCTACGAGCAGTACTTC. Its translation is CSVEDRVYEQYF.

This chain connects TRBV5-6 to TRBJ2-5, with 9 bases aligning to TRBD2. Losses at the gene ends were 0 bases for V and 7 bases for J; bases not matched to a gene: 7. CDR3 length: 15 residues. Germline V gene sequence: CDR1 SGHDT, CDR2 YYEEEE. The CDR3 is CASSLGLAVPGTQYF. CDR3 nucleotide sequence: TGTGCCAGCAGCTTGGGACTAGCGGTTCCGGGGACCCAGTACTTC.

V gene TRBV27 combines with J gene TRBJ2-2, with D maybe TRBD2 (6 bases). CDR1 and CDR2 from the germline V gene are MNHEY and SMNVEV (reference sequence). The CDR3 is 15 amino acids. The germline V and J ends were trimmed by 5 bases and 1 base, with 11 bases remaining between them. CDR3 residues: CASSPFGGNTGELFF. The CDR3 DNA sequence: TGTGCCAGCAGTCCCTTCGGGGGGAACACCGGGGAGCTGTTTTTT.

This chain links TRBV19 with TRBJ1-6; 7 positions agree with TRBD1. V was pared by 7 bases and J by 5 bases, with 5 bases of the junction left unmatched. The CDR3 is made up of 14 amino acids. Germline values: CDR1 LNHDA, CDR2 SQIVND (reference sequence). The CDR3: CASTTGENNSPLHF. Here the CDR3 DNA reads TGTGCCAGTACAACAGGGGAGAATAATTCACCCCTCCACTTT.

This chain uses TRBV24-1 with TRBJ1-2; TRBD1 matches at 10 bases. Germline-derived CDR1 and CDR2 are KGHDR and SFDVKD. The CDR3 runs 12 residues. The ends lost 9 bases at V and 8 bases at J; junction bases unmatched: 5. Here the CDR3 reads CATFDRGQGYTF. The CDR3 DNA follows: TGTGCCACCTTCGACAGGGGGCAGGGCTACACCTTC.

In regard to this clone: Other nucleotide sequences from this sample produce the same CDR3. This chain links TRBV4-1 with TRBJ1-1, with 9 bases lining up with TRBD1. This CDR3 is built from 13 residues. The junction had 4 bases not matched to a gene; V was cut back by 6 bases and J by 5 bases. Germline CDR1 MGHRA, CDR2 YSYEKL. The CDR3 coding sequence is TGCGCCAGCAGTCTGACAGGGGGGACTGAAGCTTTCTTT. Translation gives CASSLTGGTEAFF.

This chain links TRBV7-9 with TRBJ2-5; D not resolved. CDR3 length equals 18 residues. Germline assignment: CDR1 SEHNR and CDR2 FQNEAQ (reference sequence). Trimming removed 1 base from V and 2 bases from J, with 20 bases in between. CDR3 loop: CASSLVLRRTPLQETQYF. In DNA form, the CDR3 reads TGTGCCAGCAGCTTAGTTTTGAGGCGAACCCCTTTGCAAGAGACCCAGTACTTC.

The chain employs TRBV5-1 and TRBJ2-3, with TRBD2 identical over 11 bases. In germline, CDR1 is SGHRS, CDR2 YFSETQ. With 3 bases clipped from V and 4 bases from J, the junction kept 16 bases outside the gene matches. The CDR3 is 19 amino acids. The DNA of the CDR3 is TGCGCCAGCAGCTCTGTAACTAGCGGGGGCCTCAGGTTGGCAGATACGCAGTATTTT. It specifies CASSSVTSGGLRLADTQYF.

The V and J genes are TRBV6-1 and TRBJ1-1, with D perhaps TRBD1 (6 bases). Trimming took 3 bases from V and 11 from J, leaving 13 bases between them. Germline V lookup: CDR1 MNHNS, CDR2 SASEGT. This CDR3 comprises 12 residues. Written as DNA, the CDR3 is TGTGCCAGCAGTGATCTTCGACAGGCCGCTTTCTTT. Its protein product is CASSDLRQAAFF.

CDR3 region: CATSRGLAGGPETQYF. The CDR3 DNA is TGTGCCACCAGCCGAGGACTAGCGGGGGGTCCAGAGACCCAGTACTTC. The rearrangement uses TRBV15 and TRBJ2-5; 14 positions match TRBD2. V shed 5 bases and J 4 bases; nucleotides not matched to a gene: 6. Germline V lookup: CDR1 LNHNV, CDR2 YYDKDF (reference sequence). This CDR3 has 16 residues.

The gene calls are TRBV6-6 and TRBJ1-2; 10 nucleotides agree with TRBD1. V lost 1 base and J lost 6; bases outside the gene matches: 2. Germline V CDR1 and CDR2: MNHNY, SVGAGI (reference sequence). CDR3 length equals 14 residues. The CDR3 region has the DNA TGTGCCAGCAGTTACTTGGGACAGGGGAATGGCTACACCTTC. Translating it yields CASSYLGQGNGYTF.

The chain carries TRBV7-8 and TRBJ1-1; D is perhaps TRBD1 (6 bases). The length of the CDR3 is 14 residues. The V end was cut by 5 bases, the J end by 4 bases, with 14 bases between. Germline V CDR1 and CDR2: SGHVS, FQNEAQ. DNA for the CDR3: TGTGCCAGCAGCCAAGGGGGGGGTTTCACTGAAGCTTTCTTT. Its protein is CASSQGGGFTEAFF.

DNA for the CDR3: TGTGCCAGCACCCCGTCCGGGGGGGCCTATGGCTACACCTTC. Translating gives CASTPSGGAYGYTF. The chain joins TRBV6-5 to TRBJ1-2; D might be TRBD1 (6 bases). The CDR3 is 14 residues long. Trimming removed 7 bases from V and 4 bases from J, with 16 bases in between. Germline V gene sequence: CDR1 MNHEY, CDR2 SVGAGI.

The chain employs TRBV5-1 and TRBJ2-3, with D possibly being TRBD2 (6 bases). Germline V gene data show CDR1 as SGHRS and CDR2 as YFSETQ. This CDR3 comprises 14 residues. V lost 4 bases and J 0 bases, leaving 9 bases between the germline ends. DNA of the CDR3: TGCGCCAGCAGCATCGGGGGTAGCACAGATACGCAGTATTTT. Protein sequence: CASSIGGSTDTQYF.

This sequence joins TRBV29-1 and TRBJ2-1, with D perhaps matching TRBD2 (5 bases). Germline CDR1 SQVTM, CDR2 ANQGSEA. The CDR3 covers 11 residues. V gave up 7 bases and J gave up 9 bases, with 13 bases separating them. This chain's CDR3 is CSGLISVEQFF. CDR3 sequence (DNA): TGCAGCGGGTTGATTAGCGTTGAGCAGTTCTTC.